Listed here are 24 T cell receptor beta chains from one sample, sequenced in a study of somatic mutations in cytotoxic T cells in rheumatoid arthritis. Here immunoSEQ multiplex PCR was the method, and the copy in TCRdb shows in-frame clones only, minus some. The sample consists of around 15,000 clones, over 70% of them appearing once. Source material: CD8+ T cells sorted from blood. The receptors shown here come from an adult with rheumatoid arthritis.

V usage is TRBV28 and J usage is TRBJ2-2; 7 bases match TRBD1. Germline trimming cut 3 bases from V and 2 bases from J; bases unmatched to any gene: 3. The CDR3 covers 15 residues. CDR1 and CDR2 (germline): MDHEN, SYDVKM. The CDR3 DNA reads TGTGCCAGCAGTTTGACAGGGCCCAACACCGGGGAGCTGTTTTTT. It yields the protein CASSLTGPNTGELFF.

V and J are TRBV27 and TRBJ2-2; 8 nucleotides agree with TRBD1. V lost 8 bases to trimming and J lost 7 bases; unmatched junction nucleotides: 6. In germline, CDR1 is MNHEY, CDR2 SMNVEV (reference sequence). The CDR3 totals 13 residues. CDR3 loop: CASLTGESGELFF. For the CDR3, the DNA is TGTGCCAGCCTGACAGGGGAGAGCGGGGAGCTGTTTTTT.

This clone was detected only a few times. The chain recombines TRBV30 with TRBJ1-5; 12 bases match TRBD1. This CDR3 region has 15 residues. The J segment lost 8 bases and the V segment lost 2 bases, leaving 7 bases of the junction unmatched. Per the germline V gene, CDR1 is GTSNPN and CDR2 is SVGIG (reference sequence). The CDR3 protein is CAWSITGTGGEPQHF. The CDR3 bases are TGTGCCTGGAGTATAACCGGGACAGGGGGCGAGCCCCAGCATTTT.

CDR3 sequence (DNA): TGTGCCAGCAGTCAAACAGGGGGCTCTGGAAACACCATATATTTT. Its protein product is CASSQTGGSGNTIYF. The genes are TRBV2 and TRBJ1-3; 8 nucleotides match TRBD1. Per germline, CDR1 SNHLY and CDR2 FYNNEI. The trim removed 5 bases at V and 0 bases at J, leaving 3 bases unmatched. The CDR3 length is 15 residues. Using reference TRBV2 and TRBJ1-3 for the parts outside the CDR3, the full variable domain is EPEVTQTPSHQVTQMGQEVILRCVPISNHLYFYWYRQILGQKVEFLVSFYNNEISEKSEIFDDQFSVERPDGSNFTLKIRSTKLEDSAMYFCASSQTGGSGNTIYFGEGSWLTVV.

The CDR3: CASSRDRIETQYF. The CDR3 nucleotides read TGCGCCAGCAGCCGTGACAGGATAGAGACCCAGTACTTC. The genes are TRBV4-1 and TRBJ2-5; D is perhaps TRBD1 (6 bases). The V end was cut by 4 bases, the J end by 4 bases, with 10 bases between. There are 13 residues in the CDR3. Germline CDR1 MGHRA, CDR2 YSYEKL.

V gene TRBV30 combines with J gene TRBJ1-6; D remains unclear. Germline CDR1 is GTSNPN and CDR2 is SVGIG (reference sequence). The germline V and J ends were trimmed by 0 bases and 8 bases, with 5 bases remaining between them. The CDR3 is made up of 12 amino acids. CDR3 loop: CAWSVGDSPLHF. In nucleotides, the CDR3 is TGTGCCTGGAGTGTAGGCGATTCACCCCTCCACTTT.

Remarks on this clone: One end of the junction fails to match germline, which may point to a read error. This chain joins TRBV7-7 and TRBJ2-1; 8 nucleotides line up with TRBD2. CDR1 is SSHAT, CDR2 FNYEAQ, per germline (reference sequence). This CDR3 has 15 residues. CDR3 sequence: CASSFRAGGHNEQFF. The CDR3 bases are TGTGCTAGCAGCTTCCGGGCGGGGGGCCACAATGAGCAGTTCTTC.

The genes are TRBV6-5 and TRBJ2-3; TRBD1 is a possible D gene (6 bases). V was trimmed by 6 bases and J by 2 bases, leaving 9 bases between them. Germline lookup yields CDR1 MNHEY and CDR2 SVGAGI. The CDR3 has 13 residues. The CDR3 DNA sequence: TGTGCCAGCAGGTTGGGGGCCACAGATACGCAGTATTTT. It translates to CASRLGATDTQYF.

The rearrangement links TRBV9 to TRBJ2-3, with 11 positions matching TRBD2. The trim removed 3 bases at V and 6 bases at J, leaving 6 bases unmatched. This CDR3 contains 15 residues. Germline values: CDR1 SGDLS, CDR2 YYNGEE. CDR3 nucleotide sequence: TGTGCCAGCAGCGCTAGCGGGGGGTCCATGGATACGCAGTATTTT. Its translation: CASSASGGSMDTQYF.

V usage is TRBV7-6 and J usage is TRBJ2-7, with D possibly TRBD1 on 6 matching bases. The CDR3 has 16 amino acids. Germline assignment: CDR1 SGHVS and CDR2 FNYEAQ. The germline V and J ends were trimmed by 8 bases and 2 bases, with 22 bases remaining between them. The CDR3, as DNA: TGTGCCAGCGAACGTATGGACAGCCTAGATCCCTACGAGCAGTACTTC. This sequence encodes CASERMDSLDPYEQYF. The whole variable domain, remainder taken from reference TRBV7-6 and TRBJ2-7, is GAGVSQSPRYKVTKRGQDVALRCDPISGHVSLYWYRQALGQGPEFLTYFNYEAQQDKSGLPNDRFSAERPEGSISTLTIQRTEQRDSAMYRCASERMDSLDPYEQYFGPGTRLTVT.

The rearrangement uses TRBV6-4 and TRBJ2-1; possibly TRBD1 or TRBD2 for D (5 bases each). CDR1 and CDR2 from the germline V gene are MRHNA and SNTAGT. V was shortened by 0 bases and J by 7 bases, with 7 bases between the two germline ends. This CDR3 is built from 13 residues. DNA for the CDR3: TGTGCCAGCAGTGACTCGGGGGAGAATGAGCAGTTCTTC. Residues: CASSDSGENEQFF.

CDR3 DNA sequence: TGTGCCAGCAGTTTGGAGGCATATAATTCACCCCTCCACTTT. This sequence encodes CASSLEAYNSPLHF. This chain uses TRBV27 with TRBJ1-6, with no clear D. The CDR3 runs 14 residues. Trimming removed 3 bases from V and 4 bases from J, with 7 bases in between. Germline-derived CDR1 and CDR2 are MNHEY and SMNVEV (reference sequence).

V is TRBV19 and J is TRBJ2-2; 9 bases are a match to TRBD2. The CDR3 is 16 residues long. Germline CDR1 and CDR2: LNHDA and SQIVND (reference sequence). The V segment lost 6 bases and the J segment 6 bases; nucleotides outside the gene matches: 11. CDR3 residues: CASSPGFSGGSGELFF. The DNA of the CDR3 is TGTGCCAGTAGCCCTGGGTTTAGCGGGGGATCCGGGGAGCTGTTTTTT.

The chain uses TRBV28 and TRBJ2-1; perhaps TRBD1 as D (5 bases). This CDR3 is built from 15 residues. V lost 6 bases and J lost 5, with 17 bases in between. Germline loops: CDR1 MDHEN, CDR2 SYDVKM. DNA of the CDR3: TGTGCCAGCAGCCCCGACAGACTGCGGAACAATGAGCAGTTCTTC. Translating gives CASSPDRLRNNEQFF.

This clone was seen once. The J gene is TRBJ2-7, the V gene TRBV5-6; maybe TRBD2 (7 bases). CDR3 size: 18 residues. The V end lost 0 bases, the J end lost 2 bases, and 21 bases lay between the germline ends. Germline values: CDR1 SGHDT, CDR2 YYEEEE. In nucleotides, the CDR3 is TGTGCCAGCAGCTTGGGGACAGTGGGCCGGGGGGATACCTACGAGCAGTACTTC. Encoded protein: CASSLGTVGRGDTYEQYF.

V gene TRBV28 combines with J gene TRBJ2-7; D unclear. V was pared by 5 bases and J by 0 bases, with 23 bases between. Looked up from germline, CDR1 is MDHEN and CDR2 is SYDVKM. The CDR3 contains 18 residues. CDR3 bases: TGTGCCAGCAGTAAACCGACCATTAAAGGTCCTAGCTCCTACGAGCAGTACTTC. This gives the protein CASSKPTIKGPSSYEQYF.

The rearrangement joins TRBV13 to TRBJ2-7; a weak D match, TRBD2 (6 bases). Germline CDR1 reads PRHDT; CDR2 reads FYEKMQ (reference sequence). Trimming stripped 6 bases from V and 0 bases from J, with 12 bases between. This CDR3 contains 14 residues. CDR3 sequence reads: CASRALGSSYEQYF. The DNA of the CDR3 is TGTGCCAGCAGGGCCCTCGGGAGCTCCTACGAGCAGTACTTC.

The chain recombines TRBV9 with TRBJ1-1; no clear D gene. The germline gives CDR1 SGDLS, CDR2 YYNGEE. This CDR3 is 19 amino acids long. Trimming left V 0 bases short and J 0 bases short, with 21 bases between. Here the CDR3 DNA reads TGTGCCAGCAGCGTAGCCGGGTCGGAGGGCCCTTATATGAACACTGAAGCTTTCTTT. Encoded protein: CASSVAGSEGPYMNTEAFF.

The genes are TRBV19 and TRBJ2-7; TRBD2 matches at 8 bases. CDR3 size: 13 residues. V lost 5 bases and J lost 4; bases outside the gene matches: 4. The germline gives CDR1 LNHDA, CDR2 SQIVND (reference sequence). CDR3 amino acids: CASSLRGAYEQYF. The DNA for the CDR3 is TGTGCCAGTAGTTTGCGGGGGGCGTACGAGCAGTACTTC.

The J gene is TRBJ2-2, the V gene TRBV28, with a weak D call TRBD2 (7 bases). CDR3 length equals 16 residues. The V end was cut by 7 bases, the J end by 1 base, with 16 bases between. Germline CDR1 and CDR2: MDHEN and SYDVKM. CDR3 protein: CASTPPGGQNTGELFF. Here the CDR3 DNA reads TGTGCCAGCACCCCCCCGGGGGGCCAGAACACCGGGGAGCTGTTTTTT. The complete variable domain, with remaining parts taken from reference TRBV28 and TRBJ2-2, reads DVKVTQSSRYLVKRTGEKVFLECVQDMDHENMFWYRQDPGLGLRLIYFSYDVKMKEKGDIPEGYSVSREKKERFSLILESASTNQTSMYLCASTPPGGQNTGELFFGEGSRLTVL.

In DNA, the CDR3 is TGTGCCAGCAGCACGGGACCCAATCAGCCCCAGCATTTT. Encoded protein: CASSTGPNQPQHF. This rearrangement joins TRBV7-2 to TRBJ1-5; TRBD1 is a possible D gene (5 bases). Germline CDR1 SGHTA, CDR2 FQGNSA. V lost 5 bases, J lost 3 bases, and 8 bases lay in between. CDR3 size: 13 residues.

The chain couples TRBV2 to TRBJ2-1; 10 nucleotides match TRBD2. V lost 9 bases and J lost 9; bases outside the gene matches: 8. The CDR3 extends over 13 amino acids. Germline V gene sequence: CDR1 SNHLY, CDR2 FYNNEI. CDR3 region: CASGLAVVGEQFF. The DNA of the CDR3 is TGTGCCAGTGGACTAGCGGTTGTAGGTGAGCAGTTCTTC.

The chain employs TRBV14 and TRBJ1-3; no definite D call. V gave up 4 bases and J gave up 4 bases, with 2 bases separating them. CDR1 and CDR2 (germline): SGHDN, FVKESK. CDR3 size: 11 residues. The chain's CDR3 is CASSPGNTIYF. The CDR3, as DNA: TGTGCCAGCAGCCCAGGAAACACCATATATTTT.

This chain joins TRBV5-5 and TRBJ2-5; possible D gene TRBD2, 6 bases. This CDR3 is built from 14 residues. V gave up 6 bases and J gave up 4 bases, with 16 bases separating them. The germline V gene encodes CDR1 SGHKS and CDR2 YYEKEE (reference sequence). The CDR3 nucleotides are TGTGCCAGCACCTCGGAGGTGGGGGGAGAGACCCAGTACTTC. This translates into CASTSEVGGETQYF.